Shown below are 7 T cell receptor beta chains from a single sample sequenced in a study of T cell responses to AZD1222 COVID-19 vaccine. Assay: immunoSEQ multiplex PCR; the TCRdb copy retains only in-frame clones and omits some. This sample has 60,000 to 75,000 clones, with roughly 87% found just once. Sequencing used peripheral blood, obtained 28 days after the second AZD1222 dose. These receptors were obtained from an adult who received the AZD1222 COVID-19 vaccine.

V gene TRBV7-9 combines with J gene TRBJ1-3; possibly TRBD1 for D (6 bases). Germline CDR1 SEHNR, CDR2 FQNEAQ (reference sequence). V was pared by 6 bases and J by 0 bases, with 12 bases between. This CDR3 contains 15 residues. DNA of the CDR3: TGTGCCAGCAGACCTCAGGGGTCCTCTGGAAACACCATATATTTT. This sequence encodes CASRPQGSSGNTIYF.

The chain links TRBV7-9 to TRBJ2-3, with TRBD1 as a possible D gene (6 bases). The V end was cut by 6 bases, the J end by 2 bases, with 18 bases between. The CDR3 covers 16 residues. In germline, CDR1 is SEHNR, CDR2 FQNEAQ (reference sequence). The CDR3 DNA is TGTGCCAGCAGGCCCCACAGGGTCGGGGCCACAGATACGCAGTATTTT. Translating gives CASRPHRVGATDTQYF.

The rearrangement links TRBV6-2 or TRBV6-3 to TRBJ1-1; 7 positions agree with TRBD1. The junction had 9 bases not matched to a gene; V was cut back by 5 bases and J by 6 bases. The CDR3 totals 14 residues. CDR1 and CDR2 (germline): MNHEY, SVGEGT. DNA for the CDR3: TGTGCCAGCAGTCTACCCACAGGGGTTGCTGAAGCTTTCTTT. Its protein product is CASSLPTGVAEAFF.

This clone was observed a few times. The chain recombines TRBV7-9 with TRBJ1-5, with D tentatively TRBD1 (5 bases). The V gene lost 7 bases and the J gene lost 4 bases, with 11 bases spanning the gap. The CDR3 length is 13 residues. Germline-derived CDR1 and CDR2 are SEHNR and FQNEAQ (reference sequence). Here the CDR3 reads CASTIGVNQPQHF. The CDR3 DNA reads TGTGCCAGCACCATAGGGGTTAATCAGCCCCAGCATTTT.

V is TRBV28 and J is TRBJ1-5, with D possibly TRBD1 on 6 matching bases. Germline CDR1 is MDHEN and CDR2 is SYDVKM. V lost 8 bases, J lost 6 bases, and 17 bases lay in between. The CDR3 runs to 14 residues. The CDR3 is CASLQGLGSQPQHF. Here the CDR3 DNA reads TGTGCCAGCCTTCAGGGGTTGGGGAGTCAGCCCCAGCATTTT.

The rearrangement joins TRBV10-3 to TRBJ1-6; 11 bases are shared with TRBD1. J was trimmed by 5 bases and V by 7 bases; bases with no gene match: 4. The germline CDR1 and CDR2 sequences are ENHRY and SYGVKD. The CDR3 runs to 15 residues. Written as DNA, the CDR3 is TGTGCCATCAACACGGGACAGGGGGATAATTCACCCCTCCACTTT. Its translation: CAINTGQGDNSPLHF.

The rearrangement uses TRBV14 and TRBJ2-7; D remains unclear. Trimming cost V 1 base and J 5 bases, with 9 bases left between them. Looked up from germline, CDR1 is SGHDN and CDR2 is FVKESK. The CDR3 has 13 residues. Here the CDR3 DNA reads TGTGCCAGCAGCCAAGCTTCTCGAAACGAGCAGTACTTC. Its protein product is CASSQASRNEQYF.